The entry below describes one TCR beta chain. The entry originates in a study of blood T cell repertoires in COVID-19. Looking at the study overall: Samples taken during acute and convalescent COVID-19 were collected in the United States, Italy and Spain. PBMCs, B-cell-depleted T cells, or T cells were the source of the cDNA or gDNA that made up the material.

CDR1 is SEHNR and CDR2 is FQNEAQ in the germline V gene (reference sequence). Deletions cut 1 base from V and 5 bases from J, with 3 bases between. The CDR3 runs 11 residues. Authors' methods: Amplification with reference gene primers provided the estimates of nucleated cell counts. TCRdb keeps only in-frame clones here, not all; method: immunoSEQ multiplex PCR. D and trimming come from the DNA, and the V and J calls and clone size come from that table. The sample lists roughly 180,000 clones, approximately 84% occurring once. This clonotype originated in a human donor in a cohort sampled during active COVID-19. The gene calls are TRBV7-9 and TRBJ2-7; D remains ambiguous. Sequenced: peripheral blood. CDR3 region: CASSLGDEQYF. The CDR3 nucleotides are TGTGCCAGCAGCTTAGGAGACGAGCAGTACTTC.